This is a list of T cell receptor beta chains from one sample in a study of blood T cells in healthy people across ages. TCRdb analysed the 5' RACE reads with MiXCR anew, one entry per CDR3 protein. The sample has approximately 960,000 distinct CDR3 sequences, about 28% seen once. This sample also belongs to another study, concerning T cells of mothers and their children.

The sample consisted of blood. The receptors come from a woman aged 40-49 years in good health. Both conserved end residues are part of each CDR3. The order of the fields is J gene, D gene, V gene, clone size, CDR3 protein, CDR3 DNA. A D gene is named only where the DNA matches it firmly. Clone size is stated in some rows and not others, as once, few, many or a class when expanded.

TRBJ1-4	NA	TRBV25-1	few	CASSSSEIEKLFF	TGTGCCAGCTCGTCGTCGGAGATTGAAAAACTGTTTTTT
TRBJ1-1	NA	TRBV12-3/TRBV12-4	few	CASSYGRVEAFF	TGTGCCAGCAGTTATGGCAGGGTTGAAGCTTTCTTT
TRBJ1-5	TRBD1	TRBV20-1	NA	CSVISDRAMTHSNQLQHF	TGCAGTGTGATTTCCGACAGGGCCATGACCCATAGCAATCAGCTCCAGCATTTT
TRBJ2-1	TRBD2	TRBV20-1	few	CSARDRGSGANNEQFF	TGCAGTGCTAGAGATCGCGGTAGCGGGGCAAACAATGAGCAGTTCTTC
TRBJ2-1	NA	TRBV20-1	many	CSARQGRNYNEQFF	TGCAGTGCTAGGCAGGGTAGGAACTACAATGAGCAGTTCTTC
TRBJ2-7	NA	TRBV7-2	NA	CASSLVSLRTTKVTYEQYF	TGTGCCAGCAGCTTAGTTTCGTTAAGGACCACCAAGGTGACCTACGAGCAGTACTTC
TRBJ2-1	NA	TRBV7-8	NA	CASSVTVLSYNEQFF	TGTGCCAGCAGCGTGACAGTCCTGTCCTACAATGAGCAGTTCTTC
TRBJ2-4	NA	TRBV7-9	many	CASSQRRGNIQYF	TGTGCCAGCAGCCAACGCAGGGGTAACATTCAGTACTTC
TRBJ2-7	NA	TRBV2	few	CASRGNEYEQYF	TGTGCCAGCAGGGGGAACGAGTACGAGCAGTACTTC
TRBJ2-1	NA	TRBV7-9	few	CASSFNSRGHSYNEQFF	TGTGCCAGCAGCTTTAATTCCCGGGGGCATTCCTACAATGAGCAGTTCTTC
TRBJ2-4	TRBD1	TRBV28	NA	CASSLWGQGLAKNIQYF	TGTGCCAGCAGTTTATGGGGACAGGGTCTAGCCAAAAACATTCAGTACTTC
TRBJ2-1	TRBD2	TRBV5-1	NA	CASQTSGSTYNEQFF	TGCGCCAGTCAGACTAGCGGGTCAACCTACAATGAGCAGTTCTTC
TRBJ1-5	TRBD1	TRBV20-1	many	CSALPDRARDQPQHF	TGCAGTGCCTTACCGGACAGGGCTCGGGATCAGCCCCAGCATTTT
TRBJ2-1	TRBD2	TRBV5-1	NA	CASSLNSGASYNEQFF	TGCGCCAGCAGCTTAAATAGCGGGGCATCCTACAATGAGCAGTTCTTC
TRBJ2-3	NA	TRBV10-3	few	CAISRGTAADTQYF	TGTGCCATCAGTAGGGGAACCGCCGCAGATACGCAGTATTTT
TRBJ2-5	TRBD2	TRBV9	NA	CASSATRGPSGEQYF	TGTGCCAGCAGCGCCACCCGAGGGCCGAGCGGGGAGCAGTACTTC
TRBJ1-2	TRBD1	TRBV29-1	NA	CSGGDRLGYGYTF	TGCAGCGGTGGGGACAGGTTAGGCTATGGCTACACCTTC
TRBJ2-3	NA	TRBV12-3/TRBV12-4	NA	CASMIVRTDAQYF	TGTGCCAGCATGATCGTGCGAACAGATGCGCAGTATTTT
TRBJ2-2	NA	TRBV6-4	few	CASSDSAGTGELFF	TGTGCCAGCAGTGACAGTGCGGGGACCGGGGAGCTGTTTTTT
TRBJ2-3	TRBD2	TRBV9	NA	CASSVRRGVLYF	TGTGCCAGCAGCGTACGTCGGGGGGTCCTGTATTTT
TRBJ2-7	NA	TRBV21-1	few	CASSVIQRGGQVVGGSYEQYF	TGTGCCAGCAGCGTCATCCAAAGGGGTGGACAGGTCGTCGGAGGCTCCTACGAGCAGTACTTC
TRBJ2-3	NA	TRBV20-1	NA	CSATKGGSGTDTQYF	TGCAGTGCTACCAAGGGGGGGAGCGGCACAGATACGCAGTATTTT
TRBJ1-1	NA	TRBV5-1	NA	CANNARGGRTEAFF	TGCGCCAACAACGCAAGAGGGGGGAGGACTGAAGCTTTCTTT
TRBJ1-2	NA	TRBV6-5	NA	CASTTGSYGYTF	TGTGCCAGCACTACAGGGTCGTATGGCTACACCTTC
TRBJ2-3	NA	TRBV29-1	NA	CSVDRDRIIVGTDTQYF	TGCAGCGTGGACCGGGACCGGATTATCGTCGGCACAGATACGCAGTATTTT
TRBJ2-2	NA	TRBV27	NA	CASSSWTDPSAGELFF	TGTGCCAGCAGCAGTTGGACAGACCCCTCGGCCGGGGAGCTGTTTTTT
TRBJ2-1	TRBD2	TRBV12-3/TRBV12-4	NA	CASSLPAGAGNEQFF	TGTGCCAGCAGCTTACCAGCGGGAGCCGGCAATGAGCAGTTCTTC
TRBJ2-7	NA	TRBV7-2	few	CASSYRYLPPHEQYF	TGTGCCAGCAGCTACAGATACCTCCCTCCGCACGAGCAGTACTTC
TRBJ2-1	NA	TRBV2	many	CASSVEGRNEQFF	TGTGCCAGCAGTGTAGAGGGGAGGAATGAGCAGTTCTTC
TRBJ2-4	NA	TRBV3-1	few	CASSQGPLPYQYF	TGTGCCAGCAGCCAAGGGCCCCTCCCCTATCAGTACTTC
TRBJ2-5	NA	TRBV19	NA	CVRSIGGLETQYF	TGTGTCAGGAGTATTGGTGGGTTGGAGACCCAGTACTTC
TRBJ2-7	TRBD2	TRBV7-2	NA	CASGLAGGSCYEQYF	TGTGCCAGCGGACTAGCGGGGGGGTCTTGCTACGAGCAGTACTTC
TRBJ2-7	NA	TRBV7-9	many	CASSPKGGGEQYF	TGTGCCAGCAGCCCCAAGGGGGGGGGCGAGCAGTACTTC
TRBJ2-1	NA	TRBV7-2	few	CASSPPPLDEQFF	TGTGCCAGCAGCCCCCCCCCACTCGATGAGCAGTTCTTC
TRBJ1-2	TRBD1	TRBV7-9	NA	CASSLDGTGHGYTF	TGTGCCAGCAGCTTAGATGGGACAGGGCATGGCTACACCTTC
TRBJ2-5	TRBD2	TRBV11-2	NA	CASSSLAGGNRETQYF	TGTGCCAGCAGCTCACTAGCGGGGGGAAACAGGGAGACCCAGTACTTC
TRBJ1-4	TRBD1	TRBV7-9	NA	CTSRRDRDGNGKLFF	TGTACCAGCAGAAGAGACAGGGATGGTAATGGAAAACTGTTTTTT
TRBJ2-6	NA	TRBV28	NA	CASSQGLSSGANVLTF	TGTGCCAGCAGTCAGGGACTTTCCTCTGGGGCCAACGTCCTGACTTTC
TRBJ2-3	NA	TRBV12-3/TRBV12-4	NA	CASSLNRVSDTQYF	TGTGCCAGCAGCCTGAACAGGGTTTCCGATACGCAGTATTTT
TRBJ1-2	NA	TRBV29-1	few	CSDVTAPGDYGCTF	NA
TRBJ2-1	TRBD1	TRBV5-6	NA	CASSFDRAWTGTEQFF	TGTGCCAGCAGCTTCGATCGGGCATGGACAGGGACGGAGCAGTTCTTC
TRBJ2-7	TRBD1	TRBV6-5	many	CASRRTGAPYEQYF	TGTGCCAGCAGACGCACAGGGGCCCCCTACGAGCAGTACTTC
TRBJ2-3	TRBD2	TRBV12-3/TRBV12-4	many	CASELAGTDTQYF	TGTGCCAGCGAACTAGCGGGCACAGATACGCAGTATTTT
TRBJ2-6	NA	TRBV28	NA	CASRSQGPGANVLTF	TGTGCCAGCAGGAGTCAGGGTCCTGGGGCCAACGTCCTGACTTTC
TRBJ2-1	NA	TRBV5-1	few	CASSLTGSPPYNEQFF	TGCGCCAGCAGCTTGACGGGTAGCCCTCCCTACAATGAGCAGTTCTTC
TRBJ1-5	TRBD1	TRBV7-2	few	CASSLGPGTGLQPQHF	TGTGCCAGCAGCTTGGGTCCTGGGACAGGGTTGCAGCCCCAGCATTTT
TRBJ1-1	NA	TRBV7-6	few	CASSAGPGSGTEAFF	TGTGCCAGCAGCGCCGGGCCGGGTTCGGGGACTGAAGCTTTCTTT
TRBJ1-6	TRBD1	TRBV12-3/TRBV12-4	few	CVSSFTGESPLHF	TGTGTCAGCAGTTTCACAGGGGAATCACCCCTCCACTTT
TRBJ2-5	TRBD1	TRBV7-7	few	CASSFTGASQETQYF	TGTGCTAGCAGCTTTACAGGGGCCTCCCAAGAGACCCAGTACTTC
TRBJ2-1	NA	TRBV19	few	CAVGKGSSYNEQFF	TGTGCCGTAGGGAAGGGGTCCTCCTACAATGAGCAGTTCTTC
TRBJ2-1	TRBD2	TRBV10-3	few	CAISPGLAANEQFF	TGTGCCATCAGTCCGGGACTAGCGGCCAATGAGCAGTTCTTC
TRBJ1-1	TRBD1	TRBV20-1	few	CSARASQSGGSFF	TGCAGTGCTAGAGCAAGCCAATCAGGGGGGTCTTTCTTT
TRBJ1-4	NA	TRBV27	few	CASGYQANEKLFF	TGTGCCAGCGGGTATCAAGCTAATGAAAAACTGTTTTTT
TRBJ1-5	TRBD1	TRBV10-3	NA	CAISTGVDQPQHF	TGTGCCATCAGTACAGGGGTTGATCAGCCCCAGCATTTT
TRBJ2-5	NA	TRBV18	few	CASSPPNRVGETQYF	TGTGCCAGCTCACCACCGAACAGGGTGGGGGAGACCCAGTACTTC
TRBJ1-2	NA	TRBV18	NA	CASSRESLSGYGYTF	TGTGCCAGCTCACGGGAGTCTTTAAGCGGCTATGGCTACACCTTC
TRBJ2-7	NA	TRBV2	many	CASNDRPGISYEQYF	TGTGCCAGCAACGACCGTCCAGGGATTTCCTACGAGCAGTACTTC
TRBJ1-6	TRBD1	TRBV9	NA	CASSSLQGSSPLHF	TGTGCCAGCAGCAGCTTACAGGGGAGTTCACCCCTCCACTTT